This T cell receptor (beta chain) comes out of a study of response to subunit inactivated influenza vaccine. The germline gives CDR1 KGHDR, CDR2 SFDVKD. Trimming cost V 1 base and J 1 base, with 8 bases left between them. The CDR3 contains 15 residues. Study observations and caveats: The study's authors posited that every seasonal influenza vaccination enlists few new T cells.

TCRdb passed the RT-PCR reads through MiXCR, listing each CDR3 protein once. Among fewer than 600,000 distinct CDR3 sequences listed, approximately 7.2% were seen once. The table lists this clonotype with many counts. Its specificity is not known. Source: PBMCs from blood, taken less than 30 months after vaccination. The source of this sequence is a man aged 50-75 years who received an inactivated influenza vaccine. The genes are TRBV24-1 and TRBJ2-3; D gene ambiguous. As DNA, the CDR3 is TGTGCCACCAGTGATTTTCAACGGGGCACAGATACGCAGTATTTT. Translated: CATSDFQRGTDTQYF.